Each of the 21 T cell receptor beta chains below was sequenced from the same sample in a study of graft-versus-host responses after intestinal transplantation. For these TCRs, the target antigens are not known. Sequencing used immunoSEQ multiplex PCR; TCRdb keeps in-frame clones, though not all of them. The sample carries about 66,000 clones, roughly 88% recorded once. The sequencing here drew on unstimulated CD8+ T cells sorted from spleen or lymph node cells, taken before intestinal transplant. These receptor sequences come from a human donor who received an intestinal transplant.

Here the CDR3 reads CASSDGTGTFGYGYTF. The CDR3 nucleotides are TGTGCCAGCAGTGATGGGACAGGGACCTTCGGCTATGGCTACACCTTC. The rearrangement links TRBV6-1 to TRBJ1-2, with 9 nucleotides matching TRBD1. V lost 3 bases and J lost 4; bases outside the gene matches: 9. There are 16 residues in the CDR3. CDR1 and CDR2 from the germline V gene are MNHNS and SASEGT.

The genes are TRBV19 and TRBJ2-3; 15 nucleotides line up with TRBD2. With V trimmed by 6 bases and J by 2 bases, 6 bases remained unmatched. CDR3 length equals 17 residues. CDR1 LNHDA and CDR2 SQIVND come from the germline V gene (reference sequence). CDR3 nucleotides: TGTGCCAGTAGCCGGACTAGCGGGGGGGCTATCACAGATACGCAGTATTTT. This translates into CASSRTSGGAITDTQYF. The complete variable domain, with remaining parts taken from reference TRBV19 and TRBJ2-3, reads DGGITQSPKYLFRKEGQNVTLSCEQNLNHDAMYWYRQDPGQGLRLIYYSQIVNDFQKGDIAEGYSVSREKKESFPLTVTSAQKNPTAFYLCASSRTSGGAITDTQYFGPGTRLTVL.

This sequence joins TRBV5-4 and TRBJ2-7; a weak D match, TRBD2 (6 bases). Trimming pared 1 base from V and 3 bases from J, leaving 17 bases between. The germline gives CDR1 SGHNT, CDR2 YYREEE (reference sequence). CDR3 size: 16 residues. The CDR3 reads CASSLTPDGTYYEQYF. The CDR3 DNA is TGTGCCAGCAGCTTGACCCCGGACGGGACTTACTACGAGCAGTACTTC.

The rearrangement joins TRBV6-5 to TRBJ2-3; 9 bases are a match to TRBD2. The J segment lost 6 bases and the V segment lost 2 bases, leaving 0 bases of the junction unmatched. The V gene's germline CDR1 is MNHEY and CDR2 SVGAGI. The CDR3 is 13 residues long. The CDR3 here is CASSYGTSDTQYF. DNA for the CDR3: TGTGCCAGCAGTTACGGGACTAGCGATACGCAGTATTTT.

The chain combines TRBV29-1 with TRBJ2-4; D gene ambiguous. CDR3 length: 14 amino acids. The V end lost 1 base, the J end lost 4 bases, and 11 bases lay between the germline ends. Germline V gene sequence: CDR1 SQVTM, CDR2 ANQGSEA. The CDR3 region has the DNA TGCAGCGTTGAAGTCAGCGACGGGAAAAACATTCAGTACTTC. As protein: CSVEVSDGKNIQYF.

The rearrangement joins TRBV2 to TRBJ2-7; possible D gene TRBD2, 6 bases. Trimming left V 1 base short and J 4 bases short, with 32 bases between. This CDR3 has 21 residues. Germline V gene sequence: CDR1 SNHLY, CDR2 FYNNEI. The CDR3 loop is CASSEGGTAGVGARSLYEQYF. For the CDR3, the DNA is TGTGCCAGCAGTGAAGGCGGGACGGCCGGGGTCGGAGCAAGGTCCCTATACGAGCAGTACTTC.

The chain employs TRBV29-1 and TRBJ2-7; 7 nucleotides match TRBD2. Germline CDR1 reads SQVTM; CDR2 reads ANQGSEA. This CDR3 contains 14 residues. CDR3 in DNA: TGCGGGACCCGGGGAGGGGACGGCACCTACGAGCAGTACTTC. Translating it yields CGTRGGDGTYEQYF.

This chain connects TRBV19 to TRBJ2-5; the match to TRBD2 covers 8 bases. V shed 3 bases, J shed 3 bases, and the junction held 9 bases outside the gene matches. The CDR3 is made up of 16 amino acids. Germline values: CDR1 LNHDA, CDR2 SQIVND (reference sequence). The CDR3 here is CASSIGVLAVEETQYF. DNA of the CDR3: TGTGCCAGTAGTATCGGGGTACTAGCGGTTGAAGAGACCCAGTACTTC.

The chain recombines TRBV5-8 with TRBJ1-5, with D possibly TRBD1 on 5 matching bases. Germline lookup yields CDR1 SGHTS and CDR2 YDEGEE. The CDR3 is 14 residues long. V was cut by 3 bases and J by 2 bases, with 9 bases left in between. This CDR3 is CASSWGLGNQPQHF. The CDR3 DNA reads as TGTGCCAGCAGCTGGGGCCTGGGCAATCAGCCCCAGCATTTT. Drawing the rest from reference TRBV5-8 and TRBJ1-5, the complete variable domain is EAGVTQSPTHLIKTRGQQATLRCSPISGHTSVYWYQQALGLGLQFLLWYDEGEERNRGNFPPRFSGRQFPNYSSELNVNALELEDSALYLCASSWGLGNQPQHFGDGTRLSIL.

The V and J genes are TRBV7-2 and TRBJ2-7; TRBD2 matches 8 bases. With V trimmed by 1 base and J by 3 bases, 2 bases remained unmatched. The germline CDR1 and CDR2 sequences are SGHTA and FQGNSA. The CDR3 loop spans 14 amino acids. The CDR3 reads CASSLGGGYYEQYF. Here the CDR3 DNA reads TGTGCCAGCAGCTTAGGCGGGGGGTACTACGAGCAGTACTTC.

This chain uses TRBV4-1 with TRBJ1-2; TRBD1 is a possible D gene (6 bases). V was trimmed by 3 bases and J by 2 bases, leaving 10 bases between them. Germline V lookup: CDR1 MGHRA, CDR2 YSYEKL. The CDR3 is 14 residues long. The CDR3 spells CASSQATGNYGYTF. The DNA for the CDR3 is TGCGCCAGCAGCCAGGCAACAGGGAACTATGGCTACACCTTC.

As DNA, the CDR3 is TGCAGCGTCGGGGTAGCCTCCTACAATGAGCAGTTCTTC. This sequence encodes CSVGVASYNEQFF. The chain joins TRBV29-1 to TRBJ2-1, with D perhaps TRBD2 (5 bases). Germline CDR1 is SQVTM and CDR2 is ANQGSEA. V shed 6 bases and J shed 0 bases, with 9 bases lying between them. There are 13 residues in the CDR3.

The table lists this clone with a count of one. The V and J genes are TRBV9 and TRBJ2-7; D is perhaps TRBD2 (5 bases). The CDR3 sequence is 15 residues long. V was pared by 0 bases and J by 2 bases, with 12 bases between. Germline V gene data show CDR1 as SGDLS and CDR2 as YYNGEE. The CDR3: CASSVAAGPAYEQYF. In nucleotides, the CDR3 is TGTGCCAGCAGCGTAGCGGCGGGTCCTGCCTACGAGCAGTACTTC.

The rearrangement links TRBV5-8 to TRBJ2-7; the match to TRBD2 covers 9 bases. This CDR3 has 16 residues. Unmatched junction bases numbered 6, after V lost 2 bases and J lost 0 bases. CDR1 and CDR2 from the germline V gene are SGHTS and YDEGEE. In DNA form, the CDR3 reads TGTGCCAGCAGCTTTGGCGGGAGGGCCAGCTCCTACGAGCAGTACTTC. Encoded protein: CASSFGGRASSYEQYF.

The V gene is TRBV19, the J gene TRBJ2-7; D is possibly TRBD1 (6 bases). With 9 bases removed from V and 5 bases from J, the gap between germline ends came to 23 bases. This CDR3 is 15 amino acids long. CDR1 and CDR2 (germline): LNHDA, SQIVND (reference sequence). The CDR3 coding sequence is TGTGCCAGCAAGCCAGCAGGGACAACGAGAGACGAGCAGTACTTC. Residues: CASKPAGTTRDEQYF.

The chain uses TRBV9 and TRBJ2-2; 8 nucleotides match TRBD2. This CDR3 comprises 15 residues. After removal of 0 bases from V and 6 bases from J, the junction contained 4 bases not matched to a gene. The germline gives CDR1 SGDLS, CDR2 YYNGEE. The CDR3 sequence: CASSVAGGEAGELFF. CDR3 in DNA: TGTGCCAGCAGCGTAGCCGGGGGGGAGGCCGGGGAGCTGTTTTTT.

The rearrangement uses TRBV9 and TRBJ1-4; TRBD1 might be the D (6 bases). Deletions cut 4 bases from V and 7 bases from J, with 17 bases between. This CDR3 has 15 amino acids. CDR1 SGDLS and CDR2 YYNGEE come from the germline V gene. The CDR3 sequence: CASSPPSGGGEKLFF. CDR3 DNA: TGTGCCAGCAGCCCCCCAAGTGGGGGCGGTGAAAAACTGTTTTTT.

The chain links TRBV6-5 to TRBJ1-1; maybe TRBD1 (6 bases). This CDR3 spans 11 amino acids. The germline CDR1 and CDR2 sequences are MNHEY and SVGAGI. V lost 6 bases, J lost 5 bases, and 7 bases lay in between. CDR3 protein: CASSRGTEAFF. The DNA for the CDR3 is TGTGCCAGCAGCAGGGGAACTGAAGCTTTCTTT.

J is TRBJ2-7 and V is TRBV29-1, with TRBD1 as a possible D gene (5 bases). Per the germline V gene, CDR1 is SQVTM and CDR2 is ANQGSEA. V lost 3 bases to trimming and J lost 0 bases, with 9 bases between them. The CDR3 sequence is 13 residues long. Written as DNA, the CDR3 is TGCAGCGTTGAGAGCGACAGCTCCTACGAGCAGTACTTC. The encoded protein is CSVESDSSYEQYF.

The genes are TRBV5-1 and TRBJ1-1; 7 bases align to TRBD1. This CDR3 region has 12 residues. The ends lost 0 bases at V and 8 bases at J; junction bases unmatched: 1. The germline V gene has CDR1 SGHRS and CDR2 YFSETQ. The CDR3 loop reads CASSLEGGEAFF. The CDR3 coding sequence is TGCGCCAGCAGCTTGGAAGGGGGCGAAGCTTTCTTT.

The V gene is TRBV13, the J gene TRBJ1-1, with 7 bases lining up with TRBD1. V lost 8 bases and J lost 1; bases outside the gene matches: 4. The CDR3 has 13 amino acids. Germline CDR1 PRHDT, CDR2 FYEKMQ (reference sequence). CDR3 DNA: TGTGCCAGCGGGACAGTGGGGAACACTGAAGCTTTCTTT. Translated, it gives CASGTVGNTEAFF.